The 6 T cell receptor beta chains presented below share a single source sample, sequenced in a study of blood T cells in healthy people across ages. Next came a second PCR, run for about 6 to 12 cycles, which used a sample-barcoded 5' primer along with a J-beta primer mix. A single record per CDR3 protein comes from TCRdb applying MiXCR to the 5' RACE reads. The sample yields 1.5 million to 1.9 million distinct CDR3 sequences, roughly 43% seen once. Sequencing was done on a sample of blood. These receptors all come from a woman aged 18-29 years in good health.

This clonotype was counted a few times. This chain uses TRBV29-1 with TRBJ1-1; possible D gene TRBD1, 5 bases. Germline V gene lookup returns CDR1 SQVTM and CDR2 ANQGSEA. V was trimmed by 8 bases and J by 0 bases, leaving 10 bases between them. CDR3 length: 12 residues. The CDR3 loop is CSPTGLNTEAFF. The CDR3 DNA is TGCAGCCCGACGGGGCTGAACACTGAAGCTTTCTTT.

A note on this clonotype: A read error may account for a junction end that differs from germline. This chain links TRBV20-1 with TRBJ2-3, with 9 bases fitting TRBD2. The CDR3 is 16 amino acids. The germline gives CDR1 DFQATT, CDR2 SNEGSKA (reference sequence). The CDR3 here is CSARFSAGGTTDTRYF. CDR3 coding DNA: TGCAGTGCTAGGTTCTCAGCGGGAGGCACCACAGATACGCGGTATTTT.

The genes are TRBV28 and TRBJ2-7, with a possible D match to TRBD1 (6 bases). V was trimmed by 10 bases and J by 2 bases, leaving 12 bases between them. The CDR3 loop spans 12 amino acids. Germline lookup yields CDR1 MDHEN and CDR2 SYDVKM. The CDR3 loop reads CATATGTYEQYF. The CDR3 nucleotides read TGTGCCACCGCGACAGGAACCTACGAGCAGTACTTC.

The gene calls are TRBV7-9 and TRBJ2-1; D is unclear. This CDR3 contains 12 residues. Germline assignment: CDR1 SEHNR and CDR2 FQNEAQ (reference sequence). Trimming removed 5 bases from V and 14 bases from J, with 16 bases in between. CDR3 loop: CASSPLSLEEFF. CDR3 nucleotide sequence: TGTGCCAGCAGCCCCCTCTCTCTCGAAGAGTTCTTC.

V gene TRBV20-1 combines with J gene TRBJ2-7; 11 bases fit TRBD2. Germline V gives CDR1 DFQATT, CDR2 SNEGSKA (reference sequence). The CDR3 sequence is 14 residues long. V shed 5 bases, J shed 2 bases, and the junction held 5 bases outside the gene matches. CDR3 loop: CSAESTSGAYEQYF. Written as DNA, the CDR3 is TGCAGTGCTGAGTCGACTAGCGGGGCCTACGAGCAGTACTTC.

This sequence joins TRBV30 and TRBJ2-3, with D perhaps TRBD1 (5 bases). V was clipped by 7 bases and J by 4 bases, with 18 bases between them. Germline lookup yields CDR1 GTSNPN and CDR2 SVGIG (reference sequence). The CDR3 totals 14 residues. The CDR3, as DNA: TGTGCCTCCTGGCTCCGACAGAGTCCAGATACGCAGTATTTT. Its protein product is CASWLRQSPDTQYF.